This TCR beta chain was profiled in a study of cytomegalovirus exposure and HLA in healthy donors. Study background: Early release data held around 80 million unique TCRs from HLA-typed donors.

PCR amplification relied on 60 Vbeta primers (plus 13 Jbeta primers). Clones were read by immunoSEQ multiplex PCR, and TCRdb kept only the in-frame ones, dropping some. Of over 95,000 clones detected, around 76% appear once; the ten largest clones hold 12%. Overall study findings and caveats: For most TCR sequences rarity was the rule, although some public TCRs occurred in many donors.

With respect to this clone: Its antigen is still unknown.

Germline lookup yields CDR1 MNHNS and CDR2 SASEGT. The CDR3 sequence is 15 residues long. With 4 bases clipped from V and 10 bases from J, the junction kept 12 bases outside the gene matches. This clonotype originated in a woman aged 40 to 49 in good health and CMV-seropositive. The sequenced sample was PBMCs. The chain employs TRBV6-1 and TRBJ1-4, with 7 bases aligning to TRBD1. The DNA of the CDR3 is TGTGCCAGCAGTGCCCCGGGACAGTTAGTTGCAAAACTGTTTTTT. It codes for CASSAPGQLVAKLFF.